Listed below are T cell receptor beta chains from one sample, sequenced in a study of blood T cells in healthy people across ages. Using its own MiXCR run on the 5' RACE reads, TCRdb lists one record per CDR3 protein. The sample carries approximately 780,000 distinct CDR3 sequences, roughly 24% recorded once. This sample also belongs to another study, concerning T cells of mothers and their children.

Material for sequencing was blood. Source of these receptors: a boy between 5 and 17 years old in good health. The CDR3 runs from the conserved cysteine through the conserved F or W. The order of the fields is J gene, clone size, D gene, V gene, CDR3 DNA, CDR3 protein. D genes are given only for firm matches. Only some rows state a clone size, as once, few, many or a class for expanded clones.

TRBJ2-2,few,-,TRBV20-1,TGCAGTGCCAAGAGTTCGGGGGCGCGCACCGGGGAGCTGTTTTTT,CSAKSSGARTGELFF
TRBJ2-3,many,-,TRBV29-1,TGCAGCGTTAGCCGGAGTGGGACAGATACGCAGTATTTT,CSVSRSGTDTQYF
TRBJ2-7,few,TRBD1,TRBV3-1,TGTGCCAGCAGCCGCCGGACAGGGTACGAGCAGTACTTC,CASSRRTGYEQYF
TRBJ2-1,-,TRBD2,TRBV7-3,TGTGCCAGCAGCTTGAGCCCTCTAGCGGGGGCCCTTAGGTACAATGAGCAGTTCTTC,CASSLSPLAGALRYNEQFF
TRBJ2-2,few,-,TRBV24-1,TGTGCCACCAGTGAGGCCCGGGGAGGAGCCGGGGAGCTGTTTTTT,CATSEARGGAGELFF
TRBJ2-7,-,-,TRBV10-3,TGTGCCATCAGTGAGTCAAGATACATCTACGAGCAGTACTTC,CAISESRYIYEQYF
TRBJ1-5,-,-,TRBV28,TGTGCCAGCAGTTTTTCTGTCAATCAGCCCCAGCATTTT,CASSFSVNQPQHF
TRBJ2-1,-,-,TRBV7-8,TGTGCCAGCAGCTCCTCGATCACAGGGAGCTCCTACAATGAGCAGTTCTTC,CASSSSITGSSYNEQFF
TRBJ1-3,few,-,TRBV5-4,TGTGCCAGCCGACCGGACGGGGGAAACACCATATATTTT,CASRPDGGNTIYF
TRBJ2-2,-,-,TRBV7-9,TGTGCCAGCAGCTCCCCCCAGGGTTACACCGGGGAGCTGTTTTTT,CASSSPQGYTGELFF
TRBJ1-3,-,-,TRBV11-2,TGTGCCAGCAGCTTAACGGGCGGGCCCTCTGGAAACACCATATATTTT,CASSLTGGPSGNTIYF
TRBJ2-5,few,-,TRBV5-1,TGCGCCAGCAGCCCTTCACCCGGGACACCAGAGACCCAGTACTTC,CASSPSPGTPETQYF
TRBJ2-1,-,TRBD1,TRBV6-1,TGTGCCAGCATGAGGGGGCGTCACAATGAGCAGTTCTTC,CASMRGRHNEQFF
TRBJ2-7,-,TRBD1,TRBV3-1,TGTGCCAGCAGCCGGGACAGGGGGCCCGAGCAGTACTTC,CASSRDRGPEQYF
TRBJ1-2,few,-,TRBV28,TGTGCCAGCAGCCCTGGACAGAGATTTAACTATGGCTACACCTTC,CASSPGQRFNYGYTF
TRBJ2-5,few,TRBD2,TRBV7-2,TGTGCCAGCAGCGAGTGGGGGGGATCGGGGGCCCAGTACTTC,CASSEWGGSGAQYF
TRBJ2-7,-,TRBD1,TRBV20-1,TGCAGTGCTAGAGCCGGGACAGGGGTAAGGTACGAGCAGTACTTC,CSARAGTGVRYEQYF
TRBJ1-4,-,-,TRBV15,TGTGCCACCAGCAGCCGGACAGTAGAAGAAAAACTGTTTTTT,CATSSRTVEEKLFF
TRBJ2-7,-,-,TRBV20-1,TGCAATGCCGTGCTGGGTCAGGGAGACTACGAGCAGTACTTC,CNAVLGQGDYEQYF
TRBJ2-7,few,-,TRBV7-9,TGTGCCAGCAGCCTGCAAATGGGGTTCGGTAGCTCCTACGAGCAGTACTTC,CASSLQMGFGSSYEQYF
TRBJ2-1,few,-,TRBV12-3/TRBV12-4,TGTGCCAGCAGTTTGCCAGGGAAAAATGAGCAGTTCTTC,CASSLPGKNEQFF
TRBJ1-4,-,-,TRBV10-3,TGTGCCCCCCCGAGGGGCCGGGACATGCTAAAAGGGGAGAATGAAAAACTGTTTTTT,CAPPRGRDMLKGENEKLFF
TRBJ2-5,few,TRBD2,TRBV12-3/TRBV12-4,TGTGCCAGCAGTGGGCCCAGCGGGGGGTCAGAGACCCAGTACTTC,CASSGPSGGSETQYF
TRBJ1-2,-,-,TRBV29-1,TGCAGCGTTGCTCGAGGGGCGGACTATGGCTACACCTTC,CSVARGADYGYTF